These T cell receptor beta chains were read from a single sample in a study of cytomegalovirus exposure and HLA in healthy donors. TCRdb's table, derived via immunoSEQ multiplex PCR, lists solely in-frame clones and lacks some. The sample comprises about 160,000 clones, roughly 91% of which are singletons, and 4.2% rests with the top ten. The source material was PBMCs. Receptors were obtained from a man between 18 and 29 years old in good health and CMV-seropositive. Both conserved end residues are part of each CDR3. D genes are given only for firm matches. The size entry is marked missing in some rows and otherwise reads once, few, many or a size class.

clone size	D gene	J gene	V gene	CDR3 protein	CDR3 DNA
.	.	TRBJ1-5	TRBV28	CASSRDSLDQPQHF	TGTGCCAGCAGTCGAGACAGCCTAGATCAGCCCCAGCATTTT
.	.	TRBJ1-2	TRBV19	CASSIRAGEVGGYTF	TGTGCCAGTAGTATCCGGGCCGGGGAAGTAGGAGGCTACACCTTC
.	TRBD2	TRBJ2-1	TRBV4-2	CASSHSGLSGRLDNEQFF	TGTGCCAGCAGCCATAGTGGCCTTAGCGGGAGGCTTGATAATGAGCAGTTCTTC
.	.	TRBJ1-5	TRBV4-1	CASSQGAGKALNQPQHF	TGCGCCAGCAGCCAAGGGGCAGGGAAGGCCCTCAATCAGCCCCAGCATTTT
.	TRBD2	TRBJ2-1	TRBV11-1	CASSLGRSTSGSNEQFF	TGTGCCAGCAGCTTAGGACGAAGTACTAGCGGGAGCAATGAGCAGTTCTTC
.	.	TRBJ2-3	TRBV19	CASSIGLADTQYF	TGTGCCAGTAGTATAGGCCTAGCTGATACGCAGTATTTT
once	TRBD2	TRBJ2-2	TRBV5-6	CASSLSYLTSGRAVGELFF	TGTGCCAGCAGCCTCAGTTACCTTACTAGCGGGAGGGCCGTTGGGGAGCTGTTTTTT
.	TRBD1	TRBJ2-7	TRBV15	CATSREDRGSYEQYF	TGTGCCACCAGCAGAGAGGACAGGGGGTCCTACGAGCAGTACTTC
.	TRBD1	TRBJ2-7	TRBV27	CASRSPGQSYEQYF	TGTGCCAGCAGATCTCCGGGACAGTCCTACGAGCAGTACTTC
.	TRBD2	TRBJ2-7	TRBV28	CASSPLSSGTPHEQYF	TGTGCCAGCAGCCCTTTGTCTAGCGGAACCCCCCACGAGCAGTACTTC
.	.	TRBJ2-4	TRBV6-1	CASSRQGLAKNIQYF	TGTGCCAGCAGTCGTCAGGGGCTAGCCAAAAACATTCAGTACTTC
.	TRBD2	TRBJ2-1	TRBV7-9	CASSLVGTSGSHNEQFF	TGTGCCAGCAGCTTAGTGGGGACTAGCGGGAGCCACAATGAGCAGTTCTTC
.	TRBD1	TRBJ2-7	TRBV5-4	CASSLPGTASSYEQYF	TGTGCCAGCAGCCTACCCGGGACAGCTAGCTCCTACGAGCAGTACTTC
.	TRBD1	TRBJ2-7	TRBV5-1	CASSWDSDEQYF	TGCGCCAGCAGCTGGGACAGCGACGAGCAGTACTTC
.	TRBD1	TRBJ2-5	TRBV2	CASNSDRRETQYF	TGTGCCAGCAACTCGGACAGGCGAGAGACCCAGTACTTC
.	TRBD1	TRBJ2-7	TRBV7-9	CASRPGTASYEQYF	TGTGCCAGCAGACCCGGGACAGCCTCCTACGAGCAGTACTTC
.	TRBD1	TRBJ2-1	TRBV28	CASRGGQAYYNEQFF	TGTGCCAGCAGGGGGGGACAGGCCTACTACAATGAGCAGTTCTTC
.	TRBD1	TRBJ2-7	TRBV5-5	CASSSGTATYEQYF	TGTGCCAGCAGTTCCGGGACAGCCACCTACGAGCAGTACTTC
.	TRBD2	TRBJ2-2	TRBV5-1	CASSLSRGANTGELFF	TGCGCCAGCAGCTTGTCGCGGGGGGCGAACACCGGGGAGCTGTTTTTT
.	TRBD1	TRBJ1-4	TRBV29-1	CSVSGGGGEKLFF	TGCAGCGTTTCAGGGGGCGGAGGCGAAAAACTGTTTTTT
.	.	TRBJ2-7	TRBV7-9	CASSQGLWSYEQYF	TGTGCCAGCAGCCAGGGCCTCTGGTCCTACGAGCAGTACTTC
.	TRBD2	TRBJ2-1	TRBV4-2	CASSQGLLRGETLYNEQFF	TGTGCCAGCAGCCAAGGACTTTTACGGGGGGAGACTCTCTACAATGAGCAGTTCTTC
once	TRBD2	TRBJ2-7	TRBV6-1	CASSVPLAGVFNEQYF	TGTGCCAGCAGTGTCCCACTAGCGGGAGTGTTCAACGAGCAGTACTTC
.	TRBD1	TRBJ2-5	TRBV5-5	CASSSRDRAMETQYF	TGTGCCAGCAGCTCGCGGGACAGGGCGATGGAGACCCAGTACTTC
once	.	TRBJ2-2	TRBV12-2	CASRVTRSTGELFF	TGTGCAAGTCGCGTCACTAGGAGCACCGGGGAGCTGTTTTTT
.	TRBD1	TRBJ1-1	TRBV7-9	CASSPTGPRPEAFF	TGTGCCAGCAGCCCGACAGGGCCCCGGCCTGAAGCTTTCTTT
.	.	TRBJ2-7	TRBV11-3	CASSLPGSSYEQYF	TGTGCCAGCAGCTTACCTGGGAGCTCCTACGAGCAGTACTTC
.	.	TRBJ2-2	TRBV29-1	CSVVGVSNTGELFF	TGCAGCGTTGTAGGGGTATCGAACACCGGGGAGCTGTTTTTT
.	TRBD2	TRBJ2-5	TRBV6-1	CASSEVVPGLAGVETQYF	TGTGCCAGCAGTGAAGTTGTCCCGGGACTAGCGGGAGTAGAGACCCAGTACTTC
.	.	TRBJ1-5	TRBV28	CASSPAGSSNQPQHF	TGTGCCAGCAGCCCCGCGGGTAGCAGCAATCAGCCCCAGCATTTT
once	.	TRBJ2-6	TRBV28	CASSSGQHSGANVLTF	TGTGCCAGCAGTTCCGGACAGCACTCTGGGGCCAACGTCCTGACTTTC
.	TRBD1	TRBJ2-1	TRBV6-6	CASSYSGQGERNEQFF	TGTGCCAGCAGTTACTCGGGACAGGGGGAACGCAATGAGCAGTTCTTC
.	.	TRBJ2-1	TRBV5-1	CASSLSLSSYNEQFF	TGCGCCAGCAGCTTGTCCTTGAGCTCCTACAATGAGCAGTTCTTC
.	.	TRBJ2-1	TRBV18	CASSQTRGLNEQFF	TGTGCCAGCTCCCAAACGAGGGGACTCAATGAGCAGTTCTTC
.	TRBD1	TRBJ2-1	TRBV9	CASSAGTGGRGRSSYNEQFF	TGTGCCAGCAGCGCCGGGACAGGGGGCCGCGGGAGAAGCTCCTACAATGAGCAGTTCTTC
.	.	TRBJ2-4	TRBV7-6	CASSFSDRGGDIQYF	TGTGCCAGCAGCTTTTCCGACAGGGGAGGGGACATTCAGTACTTC
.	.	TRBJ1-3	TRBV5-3	CARRHRPYLIGNTIYF	TGTGCCAGGAGGCACAGGCCTTACCTCATTGGAAACACCATATATTTT
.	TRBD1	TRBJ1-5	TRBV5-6	CASSLSGGPIEPQHF	TGTGCCAGCAGCTTGTCAGGGGGGCCTATAGAGCCCCAGCATTTT
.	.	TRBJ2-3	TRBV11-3	CASSFTGSGTDTQYF	TGTGCCAGCAGCTTTACAGGGTCCGGCACAGATACGCAGTATTTT
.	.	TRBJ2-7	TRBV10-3	CAISAGLDEQYF	TGTGCCATCAGTGCTGGACTTGACGAGCAGTACTTC
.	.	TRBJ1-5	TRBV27	CASSPGGMNQPQHF	TGTGCCAGCAGTCCGGGGGGAATGAATCAGCCCCAGCATTTT
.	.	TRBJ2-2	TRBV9	CASSTQHLGELFF	TGTGCCAGCAGCACCCAACACCTCGGGGAGCTGTTTTTT
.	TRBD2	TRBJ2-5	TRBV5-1	CASSLAGGRQETQYF	TGCGCCAGCAGCTTGGCGGGCGGGAGACAAGAGACCCAGTACTTC
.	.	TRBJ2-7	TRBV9	CASSVGSAYEQYF	TGTGCCAGCAGCGTAGGTTCAGCCTACGAGCAGTACTTC
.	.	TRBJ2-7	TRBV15	CATSRDASRQAPYEQYF	TGTGCCACCAGCAGAGATGCATCCCGTCAGGCCCCCTACGAGCAGTACTTC
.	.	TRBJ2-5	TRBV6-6	CASSFSGVAETQYF	TGTGCCAGCAGTTTCTCAGGGGTCGCGGAGACCCAGTACTTC